Shown below are 32 T cell receptor beta chains from a single sample sequenced in a study of follicular helper T cells after annual influenza vaccination (TCRdb year 2017). Receptors were amplified or captured by the immunoSEQ multiplex PCR assay. Here the immuneACCESS table is served through TCRdb, limited to in-frame sequences with V and J called. Missing clones are a known gap in these copies; in checked studies unresolved V genes cover under half, and the rest lacks a known reason. This sample has around 6,500 clones in its table, and about 81% of those were observed once. Around 0.73% of the sample goes to the ten largest clones. Explained via the paper, the time point label denotes: 2015-2016 season, pre-vaccination. Here the sequenced sample was CXCR5- memory CD4+ T cells sorted from blood, taken on the day of influenza vaccination. What this sample's cell subset or site label stands for: CXCR5- memory CD4 T cells. The receptors stem from an adult who received the influenza vaccine.

The CDR3 is CASSLSRTNTGELFF. CDR3 coding DNA: TGTGCCAGCAGCTTATCCAGGACGAACACCGGGGAGCTGTTTTTT. The V and J genes are TRBV5-5 and TRBJ2-2, with D uncertain. CDR1 and CDR2 (germline): SGHKS, YYEKEE (reference sequence). The CDR3 is 15 residues long. Trimming shortened V by 2 bases and J by 0 bases, and 8 bases separated the two germline ends.

The chain employs TRBV5-4 and TRBJ2-1, with D possibly matching TRBD2 (5 bases). Trimming removed 1 base at V and 1 base at J, with 9 bases between. CDR1 is SGHNT and CDR2 is YYREEE in the germline V gene (reference sequence). This CDR3 contains 15 residues. The CDR3 region is CASSLLAGSYNEQFF. CDR3 nucleotides: TGTGCCAGCAGCTTGTTGGCGGGTTCCTACAATGAGCAGTTCTTC.

This chain uses TRBV2 with TRBJ1-1, with TRBD1 as a possible D gene (5 bases). V was clipped by 3 bases and J by 5 bases, with 19 bases between them. Germline V CDR1 and CDR2: SNHLY, FYNNEI. CDR3 length: 16 amino acids. The CDR3 loop reads CASSEATTGPSTEAFF. CDR3 in DNA: TGTGCCAGCAGTGAGGCTACAACAGGCCCCTCGACTGAAGCTTTCTTT. Using reference TRBV2 and TRBJ1-1 for the parts outside the CDR3, the full variable domain is EPEVTQTPSHQVTQMGQEVILRCVPISNHLYFYWYRQILGQKVEFLVSFYNNEISEKSEIFDDQFSVERPDGSNFTLKIRSTKLEDSAMYFCASSEATTGPSTEAFFGQGTRLTVV.

The chain carries TRBV2 and TRBJ1-5; 11 bases fit TRBD1. CDR1 SNHLY and CDR2 FYNNEI come from the germline V gene. The CDR3 loop spans 14 amino acids. V shed 7 bases, J shed 7 bases, and the junction held 6 bases outside the gene matches. The CDR3, as DNA: TGTGCCAGCACGCGGACAGGGGGCCGGCAGCCCCAGCATTTT. As protein: CASTRTGGRQPQHF.

V and J are TRBV19 and TRBJ2-7; unclear D gene. The CDR3 is 12 amino acids. Germline CDR1 and CDR2: LNHDA and SQIVND (reference sequence). Trimming took 9 bases from V and 2 from J, leaving 11 bases between them. The CDR3 region is CASSEVPYEQYF. CDR3 bases: TGTGCCAGCAGCGAGGTCCCCTACGAGCAGTACTTC.

This clone has just one count. The genes are TRBV7-9 and TRBJ2-3; 9 positions match TRBD2. V dropped 10 bases and J dropped 0; count of bases not matched to a gene: 17. Germline V CDR1 and CDR2: SEHNR, FQNEAQ (reference sequence). The length of the CDR3 is 18 residues. Here the CDR3 DNA reads TGTGCCACCGCCGGAAGATTAAAGCGGGGGGAAAGCACAGATACGCAGTATTTT. Encoded protein: CATAGRLKRGESTDTQYF. Combining the CDR3 with reference TRBV7-9 and TRBJ2-3 gives the whole variable domain DTGVSQNPRHKITKRGQNVTFRCDPISEHNRLYWYRQTLGQGPEFLTYFQNEAQLEKSRLLSDRFSAERPKGSFSTLEIQRTEQGDSAMYLCATAGRLKRGESTDTQYFGPGTRLTVL.

This clone was counted between two and nine times. V gene TRBV6-1 combines with J gene TRBJ1-6; D not resolved. Trimming took off 2 bases at V and 16 bases at J, with 12 bases between the two ends. Germline V gene lookup returns CDR1 MNHNS and CDR2 SASEGT. The CDR3 extends over 12 amino acids. The CDR3 DNA follows: TGTGCCAGCAGTGAAAGGGTGGGCCGTCTCCACTTT. It specifies CASSERVGRLHF.

The rearrangement links TRBV5-1 to TRBJ2-1; D is unclear. The CDR3 spans 16 residues. Germline V CDR1 and CDR2: SGHRS, YFSETQ. The V end was cut by 4 bases, the J end by 4 bases, with 18 bases between. CDR3 sequence: CASSPNGVLSYNEQFF. CDR3 DNA sequence: TGCGCCAGCAGCCCAAATGGGGTCTTATCATACAATGAGCAGTTCTTC.

This rearrangement joins TRBV5-1 to TRBJ1-5; possibly TRBD1 for D (5 bases). V was clipped by 2 bases and J by 0 bases, with 6 bases between them. CDR1 and CDR2 (germline): SGHRS, YFSETQ. This CDR3 comprises 14 residues. The CDR3 bases are TGCGCCAGCAGCTTAGACAGTAGCAATCAGCCCCAGCATTTT. Translated: CASSLDSSNQPQHF.

The chain employs TRBV19 and TRBJ2-6; TRBD1 might be the D (6 bases). Deletions cut 4 bases from V and 4 bases from J, with 11 bases between. CDR1 and CDR2 from the germline V gene are LNHDA and SQIVND (reference sequence). The CDR3 spans 15 residues. The CDR3 DNA is TGTGCCAGTAGTAACACAGGGTTCGGGGCCAACGTCCTGACTTTC. This codes for CASSNTGFGANVLTF.

The V gene is TRBV19, the J gene TRBJ2-2; D may be TRBD2 (6 bases). Per germline, CDR1 LNHDA and CDR2 SQIVND (reference sequence). The CDR3 sequence is 15 residues long. V was clipped by 4 bases and J by 4 bases, with 13 bases between them. The CDR3 DNA sequence: TGTGCCAGTAGTAAAACGACGCGGGGCACCGGGGAGCTGTTTTTT. Translation: CASSKTTRGTGELFF.

The gene calls are TRBV6-6 and TRBJ1-3, with D uncertain. Trimming pared 2 bases from V and 7 bases from J, leaving 9 bases between. CDR3 length: 13 amino acids. Germline V CDR1 and CDR2: MNHNY, SVGAGI (reference sequence). Here the CDR3 reads CASSYGLGNTIYF. CDR3 sequence (DNA): TGTGCCAGCAGTTACGGACTGGGGAACACCATATATTTT.

The V and J genes are TRBV29-1 and TRBJ2-5; TRBD1 matches at 9 bases. Germline CDR1 SQVTM, CDR2 ANQGSEA. V gave up 6 bases and J gave up 1 base; unmatched junction bases: 9. The CDR3 sequence is 15 residues long. The CDR3 DNA follows: TGCAGCGTCGGGAGGCCGGACAGGGGCCAAGAGACCCAGTACTTC. Translating gives CSVGRPDRGQETQYF. The full variable domain, in which reference TRBV29-1 and TRBJ2-5 provide the parts outside the CDR3, is SAVISQKPSRDICQRGTSLTIQCQVDSQVTMMFWYRQQPGQSLTLIATANQGSEATYESGFVIDKFPISRPNLTFSTLTVSNMSPEDSSIYLCSVGRPDRGQETQYFGPGTRLLVL.

The rearrangement uses TRBV6-5 and TRBJ1-6; TRBD1 is a possible D gene (5 bases). This CDR3 contains 16 residues. V lost 0 bases, J lost 3 bases, and 9 bases lay in between. Germline CDR1 MNHEY, CDR2 SVGAGI. The CDR3 loop reads CASSYSSGFYNSPLHF. In DNA, the CDR3 is TGTGCCAGCAGTTACTCGTCAGGGTTCTATAATTCACCCCTCCACTTT.

V usage is TRBV27 and J usage is TRBJ2-5; 10 bases align to TRBD2. With V trimmed by 1 base and J by 3 bases, 2 bases remained unmatched. The CDR3 length is 15 residues. Germline CDR1 MNHEY, CDR2 SMNVEV (reference sequence). The CDR3 loop reads CASSLLAGGKETQYF. The CDR3 DNA is TGTGCCAGCAGTTTATTAGCGGGGGGTAAAGAGACCCAGTACTTC.

This rearrangement joins TRBV27 to TRBJ1-2, with D possibly matching TRBD1 (5 bases). The CDR3 has 16 residues. Trimming stripped 7 bases from V and 0 bases from J, with 18 bases between. From germline, CDR1 is MNHEY and CDR2 SMNVEV (reference sequence). The CDR3 coding sequence is TGTGCCAGCACCTTACGACGTCTGACAGCTAACTATGGCTACACCTTC. Translated: CASTLRRLTANYGYTF.

The rearrangement links TRBV12-1 to TRBJ1-1; TRBD1, the table's D call, lacks a check against the DNA. TRBV12-1 is termed a pseudogene. The CDR3 spans 15 residues. The DNA for the CDR3 is TGTGCCAGCAGTTGGGACAGATTCATGAACACTGAAGCTTTCTTT. This codes for CASSWDRFMNTEAFF.

The chain is built from TRBV5-6 and TRBJ1-3; 7 nucleotides align to TRBD1. This CDR3 comprises 15 residues. Trimming at V came to 5 bases and at J to 1 base, leaving 6 bases not matched to a gene. From germline, CDR1 is SGHDT and CDR2 YYEEEE. CDR3 DNA: TGTGCCAGCAGTCAGGGGGTCCTGTCTGGAAACACCATATATTTT. This gives the protein CASSQGVLSGNTIYF.

This chain joins TRBV6-1 and TRBJ2-7, with 9 bases fitting TRBD1. Germline trimming cut 8 bases from V and 5 bases from J; bases unmatched to any gene: 7. The CDR3 is made up of 13 amino acids. The germline V gene has CDR1 MNHNS and CDR2 SASEGT. As DNA, the CDR3 is TGTGCCAGCCGCAGGACAGGGGTAAACGAGCAGTACTTC. Translation gives CASRRTGVNEQYF.

The chain carries TRBV6-5 and TRBJ2-7; no firm D call. Deletions cut 2 bases from V and 2 bases from J, with 16 bases between. This CDR3 spans 16 amino acids. Per germline, CDR1 MNHEY and CDR2 SVGAGI. CDR3 sequence: CASSYASNGRAYEQYF. As DNA, the CDR3 is TGTGCCAGCAGTTACGCGAGCAACGGAAGAGCCTACGAGCAGTACTTC.

This clone has just a few counts. This chain uses TRBV29-1 with TRBJ2-3; tentative D call: TRBD2 (5 bases). V was clipped by 0 bases and J by 3 bases, with 13 bases between them. The CDR3 spans 15 residues. Looked up from germline, CDR1 is SQVTM and CDR2 is ANQGSEA. This CDR3 reads CSVEDALAWTDTQYF. The CDR3 DNA reads TGCAGCGTTGAAGATGCCCTAGCTTGGACAGATACGCAGTATTTT.

V and J are TRBV19 and TRBJ1-5; D is possibly TRBD1 (5 bases). The germline gives CDR1 LNHDA, CDR2 SQIVND (reference sequence). Deletions cut 5 bases from V and 4 bases from J, with 15 bases between. CDR3 length: 15 residues. CDR3 nucleotide sequence: TGTGCCAGTAGTCCCCACGGCCGGGGGAATCAGCCCCAGCATTTT. It codes for CASSPHGRGNQPQHF. The whole variable domain, filled in from reference TRBV19 and TRBJ1-5, reads DGGITQSPKYLFRKEGQNVTLSCEQNLNHDAMYWYRQDPGQGLRLIYYSQIVNDFQKGDIAEGYSVSREKKESFPLTVTSAQKNPTAFYLCASSPHGRGNQPQHFGDGTRLSIL.

This clone showed up just once. The junction and the germline gene differ at one end; a read error may be behind it. V and J are TRBV6-6 and TRBJ1-5; 7 bases map to TRBD1. Per the germline V gene, CDR1 is MNHNY and CDR2 is SVGAGI (reference sequence). The CDR3 runs 13 residues. CDR3 protein: CACRGGYNQPQHF. The CDR3 DNA reads as TGTGCCTGCAGAGGGGGCTACAATCAGCCCCAGCATTTT.

V is TRBV11-3 and J is TRBJ2-2, with D unresolved. Germline lookup yields CDR1 SGHNT and CDR2 YENEEA. The CDR3 totals 13 residues. Trimming stripped 2 bases from V and 7 bases from J, with 8 bases between. The chain's CDR3 is CASSLLNFGELFF. In nucleotides, the CDR3 is TGTGCCAGCAGCTTACTTAATTTCGGGGAGCTGTTTTTT.

This sequence joins TRBV7-3 and TRBJ2-3, with TRBD2 identical over 9 bases. The ends lost 3 bases at V and 1 base at J; junction bases unmatched: 5. This CDR3 contains 16 residues. Germline CDR1 is SGHTA and CDR2 is FQGTGA. Here the CDR3 DNA reads TGTGCCAGCAGCTTGGGGGTAGCGGGAGGCACAGATACGCAGTATTTT. Its translation is CASSLGVAGGTDTQYF.

This chain joins TRBV18 and TRBJ1-2; D may be TRBD1 (6 bases). CDR3 length: 16 amino acids. From germline, CDR1 is KGHSH and CDR2 LQKENI. V lost 3 bases, J lost 0 bases, and 14 bases lay in between. The CDR3 region is CASSPREGGTNYGYTF. As DNA, the CDR3 is TGTGCCAGCTCACCGAGAGAGGGGGGCACTAACTATGGCTACACCTTC. Variable domain in full (rest from reference TRBV18 and TRBJ1-2): NAGVMQNPRHLVRRRGQEARLRCSPMKGHSHVYWYRQLPEEGLKFMVYLQKENIIDESGMPKERFSAEFPKEGPSILRIQQVVRGDSAAYFCASSPREGGTNYGYTFGSGTRLTVV.

The rearrangement links TRBV7-8 to TRBJ1-1; D call uncertain. The V and J ends lost 4 bases and 0 bases respectively, with 6 bases between them. Germline V lookup: CDR1 SGHVS, CDR2 FQNEAQ. The CDR3 contains 13 residues. The CDR3 region is CASSSHMNTEAFF. The CDR3 DNA sequence: TGTGCCAGCAGCTCCCATATGAACACTGAAGCTTTCTTT.

The V gene is TRBV14, the J gene TRBJ1-5; TRBD1 matches 11 bases. The CDR3 length is 21 residues. Germline V lookup: CDR1 SGHDN, CDR2 FVKESK. V lost 3 bases, J lost 4 bases, and 20 bases stayed unmatched. Here the CDR3 reads CASSHRTGGDEEKVGNQPQHF. CDR3 sequence (DNA): TGTGCCAGCAGCCATAGGACAGGGGGCGATGAGGAGAAGGTGGGGAATCAGCCCCAGCATTTT.

V and J are TRBV4-2 and TRBJ1-1; D possibly corresponds to TRBD1 (5 bases). The germline gives CDR1 LGHNA, CDR2 YNFKEQ. The CDR3 has 15 residues. V shed 0 bases and J shed 1 base, with 9 bases lying between them. Written as DNA, the CDR3 is TGTGCCAGCAGCCAAGAACAGGCGCCGAACACTGAAGCTTTCTTT. The encoded protein is CASSQEQAPNTEAFF.

The chain's CDR3 is CASTPTGSQPQHF. In DNA form, the CDR3 reads TGTGCCAGCACCCCCACAGGTTCTCAGCCCCAGCATTTT. The rearrangement joins TRBV19 to TRBJ1-5, with a possible D match to TRBD1 (5 bases). Germline CDR1 LNHDA, CDR2 SQIVND (reference sequence). The CDR3 runs 13 residues. Trimming pared 9 bases from V and 6 bases from J, leaving 15 bases between.

The chain joins TRBV25-1 to TRBJ2-3; 7 bases line up with TRBD1. Germline V CDR1 and CDR2: MGHDK, SYGVNS. V gave up 5 bases and J gave up 5 bases; unmatched junction bases: 13. The CDR3 contains 16 residues. The CDR3 reads CASSKRTGLKLDTQYF. Here the CDR3 DNA reads TGTGCCAGCAGTAAGAGGACAGGCCTTAAGCTAGATACGCAGTATTTT.

This chain connects TRBV29-1 to TRBJ1-2, with D tentatively TRBD1 (5 bases). This CDR3 spans 14 amino acids. With 7 bases removed from V and 0 bases from J, the gap between germline ends came to 15 bases. Germline values: CDR1 SQVTM, CDR2 ANQGSEA. CDR3 DNA sequence: TGCAGCGCCGCTCAAGCAGGGACTAACTATGGCTACACCTTC. Protein: CSAAQAGTNYGYTF.